A selection of T cell receptor beta chains follows, all from one sample in a study of blood T cell repertoires in COVID-19. The data were produced by immunoSEQ multiplex PCR, yet TCRdb's version contains in-frame clones alone and is incomplete. The sample comprises some 130,000 clones, about 88% of which are singletons, and 17% rests with the top ten. Source material: peripheral blood. Receptor source: a woman of 80 years or more with acute or convalescent COVID-19. Each CDR3 is given with its conserved first and last residue. The D gene is left open where the match is weak. The size of a clone is reported for some rows only, either as once, few or many, or as a class for expanded clones.

TRBJ1-1 TRBV4-3 TRBD1 . TGCGCCAGCAGCCCTGGGACAGGAGGATTCATGAACACTGAAGCTTTCTTT CASSPGTGGFMNTEAFF
TRBJ2-3 TRBV6-5 . . TGTGCCAGCAGTTCACGTGGGGCTAGCACAGATACGCAGTATTTT CASSSRGASTDTQYF
TRBJ2-1 TRBV7-6 TRBD1 . TGTGCCAGCAGCTTAGGGCCTGCCGGGACAGGTAACAATGAGCAGTTCTTC CASSLGPAGTGNNEQFF
TRBJ1-2 TRBV7-2 TRBD1 . TGTGCCAGCAGCTTAGCCACAGGGGATAACTATGGCTACACCTTC CASSLATGDNYGYTF
TRBJ1-6 TRBV30 TRBD1 once TGTGCCTGGAGGGCGGGACAGAAGTATTCACCCCTCCACTTT CAWRAGQKYSPLHF
TRBJ1-2 TRBV4-1 TRBD1 . TGCGCCAGCAGCCAAGTGGCCCCGGGACAGGGGGCCGGCTACACCTTC CASSQVAPGQGAGYTF
TRBJ2-3 TRBV5-1 TRBD1 few TGCGCCAGCAGCTCCAGTCCGGGACAGGGGGCAACAGATACGCAGTATTTT CASSSSPGQGATDTQYF
TRBJ1-2 TRBV6-2/TRBV6-3 . . TGTGCCAGCAGTTACGGAGGGTACTATGGCTACACCTTC CASSYGGYYGYTF
TRBJ2-5 TRBV19 TRBD1 few TGTGCCAGTAGGAACAGGGGGAAGGAAGAGACCCAGTACTTC CASRNRGKEETQYF
TRBJ2-2 TRBV5-6 . . TGTGCCAGCAGCTTGCAGAGGACCGGGGAGCTGTTTTTT CASSLQRTGELFF
TRBJ2-7 TRBV7-9 . . TGTGCCAGCAGCTCCCGAGACAGAAACTCCTACGAGCAGTACTTC CASSSRDRNSYEQYF
TRBJ1-5 TRBV18 . . TGTGCCAGCTCACCGACATATAGCAATCAGCCCCAGCATTTT CASSPTYSNQPQHF
TRBJ2-1 TRBV7-9 . . TGTGCCAGCAGCTTAGAGAGCTCCTACAATGAGCAGTTCTTC CASSLESSYNEQFF
TRBJ1-1 TRBV4-1 . few TGCGCCAGCAGCCAAGTAACGGTGGGGGCTGCTTTCTTT CASSQVTVGAAFF
TRBJ2-7 TRBV15 . . TGTGCCACCAGCAGAGATAGGGCTATAGACAGGCCGAGATTC CATSRDRAIDRPRF
TRBJ1-4 TRBV4-3 . few TGCGCCAGCAGCCAAAGCACGGGGAATGAAAAACTGTTTTTT CASSQSTGNEKLFF
TRBJ2-1 TRBV9 TRBD2 . TGTGCCAGCAGCAATAAGACTAGCGGGGGGGCTTTCGATGAGCAGTTCTTC CASSNKTSGGAFDEQFF
TRBJ2-7 TRBV2 TRBD1 . TGTGCCAGCAGAGACAGGGGGCTACTTAGCGAGCAGTACTTC CASRDRGLLSEQYF
TRBJ1-6 TRBV5-8 . . TGTGCCAGCAGCTTGGACCACAGGGTGCTTAATTCACCCCTCCACTTT CASSLDHRVLNSPLHF
TRBJ1-3 TRBV10-3 TRBD1 . TGTGCCATCAGTGGTGGGGGACAGGCCTCTGGAAACACCATATATTTT CAISGGGQASGNTIYF
TRBJ1-5 TRBV19 TRBD1 once TGTGCCAGTAGTAGAGACCCGGGACAGGGGAGGGATCAGCCCCAGCATTTT CASSRDPGQGRDQPQHF
TRBJ2-5 TRBV3-1/TRBV3-2 TRBD2 . TGTGCCAGCAGCCAGGACGTGCTAGCGGAAGAGACCCAGTACTTC CASSQDVLAEETQYF
TRBJ2-2 TRBV27 TRBD1 . TGTGCCAGCAGTCAAACCTGGACAGGGTACACCGGGGAGCTGTTTTTT CASSQTWTGYTGELFF
TRBJ1-2 TRBV6-1 . . TGTGCCAGCAGTGACCGACAGCCCTATGGCTACACCTTC CASSDRQPYGYTF
TRBJ1-5 TRBV9 . . TGTGCCAGCAGCGTAGGTGGAGGGGAGGGTCAGCCCCAGCATTTT CASSVGGGEGQPQHF
TRBJ1-2 TRBV29-1 TRBD1 . TGCAGCGTCGGGACAGCAGCTAACTATGGCTACACCTTC CSVGTAANYGYTF
TRBJ2-3 TRBV10-1 . . TGCGCCACCATACAGGGAGGGTCTGACACAGATACGCAGTATTTT CATIQGGSDTDTQYF
TRBJ1-6 TRBV5-1 TRBD1 . TGCGCCAGCAGCACAGGGACAGCAGATAATTCACCCCTCCACTTT CASSTGTADNSPLHF
TRBJ1-1 TRBV5-6 . few TGTGCCAGCAGCTTGGATCTAGCGAACACTGAAGCTTTCTTT CASSLDLANTEAFF
TRBJ1-1 TRBV7-6 . . TGTGCCAGCAGCCCCGTATCGGGGGGGCGCAGGGCTGAAGCTTTCTTT CASSPVSGGRRAEAFF
TRBJ2-7 TRBV15 TRBD2 . TGTGCCACCAGCGGCGGACTAGCGGGAGACTACGAGCAGTACTTC CATSGGLAGDYEQYF
TRBJ1-1 TRBV27 . . TGTGCCAGCAGTTTACAGGCTAACACTGAAGCTTTCTTT CASSLQANTEAFF
TRBJ2-1 TRBV9 . . TGTGCCAGCAGCGTAGGACTAGTGAACAATGAGCAGTTCTTC CASSVGLVNNEQFF
TRBJ2-2 TRBV2 TRBD1 . TGTGCCAGCAGTGAGCAGGGGGTCGGGACCGGGGAGCTGTTTTTT CASSEQGVGTGELFF
TRBJ2-1 TRBV5-1 TRBD2 . TGCGCCAGCAGCTTGCAGTCCGGGAGCGGGACGAATGAGCAGTTCTTC CASSLQSGSGTNEQFF
TRBJ2-5 TRBV3-1/TRBV3-2 TRBD1 . TGTGCCAGCAGTCCGACAGGGGGCATCGAGACCCAGTACTTC CASSPTGGIETQYF
TRBJ1-6 TRBV9 . . TGTGCCAGCCGAGGGACACCAAGAAGCTCCTATAATTCACCCCTCCACTTT CASRGTPRSSYNSPLHF
TRBJ1-3 TRBV13 TRBD1 few TGTGCCAGCAGCTCGGTCAGGGGGCTCTTCTCTGGAAACACCATATATTTT CASSSVRGLFSGNTIYF